The 10 T cell receptor beta chains given below trace back to one sample, sequenced in a study of cytomegalovirus exposure and HLA in healthy donors. A multiplex PCR was run with 60 Vbeta primers and 13 Jbeta primers. Here immunoSEQ multiplex PCR was the method, and the copy in TCRdb shows in-frame clones only, minus some. Of 90,000 to 120,000 clones in the sample, 84% are singletons; the top ten hold around 1.2%. Sequenced sample: PBMCs. These receptors were collected from a woman under 30 in good health and CMV-seronegative.

The chain couples TRBV11-3 to TRBJ2-1, with 9 bases that match TRBD2. Germline assignment: CDR1 SGHNT and CDR2 YENEEA. V gave up 5 bases and J gave up 5 bases; unmatched junction bases: 7. This CDR3 has 15 residues. CDR3 sequence reads: CASSPGLARNNEQFF. CDR3 sequence (DNA): TGTGCCAGCAGCCCCGGACTAGCGAGAAACAATGAGCAGTTCTTC.

This chain uses TRBV2 with TRBJ1-1; 7 positions match TRBD1. The CDR3 covers 12 residues. CDR1 is SNHLY and CDR2 is FYNNEI in the germline V gene. V lost 9 bases and J lost 1; bases outside the gene matches: 2. The chain's CDR3 is CARRDRNTEAFF. The CDR3 DNA follows: TGTGCCAGGCGGGACAGGAACACTGAAGCTTTCTTT. Drawing the rest from reference TRBV2 and TRBJ1-1, the complete variable domain is EPEVTQTPSHQVTQMGQEVILRCVPISNHLYFYWYRQILGQKVEFLVSFYNNEISEKSEIFDDQFSVERPDGSNFTLKIRSTKLEDSAMYFCARRDRNTEAFFGQGTRLTVV.

The chain links TRBV6-5 to TRBJ2-7; tentative D call: TRBD2 (6 bases). Germline assignment: CDR1 MNHEY and CDR2 SVGAGI. CDR3 length equals 14 residues. V lost 4 bases and J lost 2, with 12 bases in between. Here the CDR3 reads CASSFGTGTYEQYF. The DNA for the CDR3 is TGTGCCAGCAGTTTCGGGACTGGCACCTACGAGCAGTACTTC.

The rearrangement uses TRBV5-8 and TRBJ2-7, with no clear D. Per the germline V gene, CDR1 is SGHTS and CDR2 is YDEGEE. The germline V and J ends were trimmed by 0 bases and 3 bases, with 4 bases remaining between them. This CDR3 is built from 12 residues. The CDR3 is CASSLASYEQYF. DNA of the CDR3: TGTGCCAGCAGCTTGGCGAGCTACGAGCAGTACTTC. Drawing the rest from reference TRBV5-8 and TRBJ2-7, the complete variable domain is EAGVTQSPTHLIKTRGQQATLRCSPISGHTSVYWYQQALGLGLQFLLWYDEGEERNRGNFPPRFSGRQFPNYSSELNVNALELEDSALYLCASSLASYEQYFGPGTRLTVT.

The V and J genes are TRBV5-5 and TRBJ2-7; D gene ambiguous. Germline CDR1 reads SGHKS; CDR2 reads YYEKEE (reference sequence). The CDR3 consists of 12 residues. V was trimmed by 3 bases and J by 0 bases, leaving 4 bases between them. The CDR3 coding sequence is TGTGCCAGCAGCTCGAGCTCCTACGAGCAGTACTTC. Encoded protein: CASSSSSYEQYF.

The chain employs TRBV9 and TRBJ2-7; 9 bases are a match to TRBD1. CDR3 length equals 15 residues. Germline CDR1 and CDR2: SGDLS and YYNGEE. V shed 3 bases and J 2 bases; nucleotides not matched to a gene: 6. The CDR3 loop reads CASSAQTGGPYEQYF. CDR3 sequence (DNA): TGTGCCAGCAGCGCCCAGACAGGGGGACCCTACGAGCAGTACTTC.

The DNA for the CDR3 is TGTGCCAGCAGCCAAGAAGGACTGATATGGGAGACCCAGTACTTC. Its translation: CASSQEGLIWETQYF. This chain joins TRBV14 and TRBJ2-5; TRBD2 might be the D (5 bases). CDR3 length equals 15 residues. The V end was cut by 0 bases, the J end by 5 bases, with 13 bases between. CDR1 SGHDN and CDR2 FVKESK come from the germline V gene. Supplemented by reference TRBV14 and TRBJ2-5, the full variable domain reads EAGVTQFPSHSVIEKGQTVTLRCDPISGHDNLYWYRRVMGKEIKFLLHFVKESKQDESGMPNNRFLAERTGGTYSTLKVQPAELEDSGVYFCASSQEGLIWETQYFGPGTRLLVL.

In DNA, the CDR3 is TGTGCCAGCAGCTACGGGGTTAGCAATCAGCCCCAGCATTTT. The encoded protein is CASSYGVSNQPQHF. This chain links TRBV7-8 with TRBJ1-5; no firm D call. The V gene lost 4 bases and the J gene lost 0 bases, with 7 bases spanning the gap. Germline V gene data show CDR1 as SGHVS and CDR2 as FQNEAQ. CDR3 length: 14 amino acids.

The genes are TRBV5-6 and TRBJ1-4, with D unclear. CDR3 length: 14 residues. V lost 1 base, J lost 5 bases, and 9 bases lay in between. Looked up from germline, CDR1 is SGHDT and CDR2 is YYEEEE. This CDR3 is CASSLRRINEKLFF. Written as DNA, the CDR3 is TGTGCCAGCAGCTTGCGGAGGATAAATGAAAAACTGTTTTTT.

The chain combines TRBV5-6 with TRBJ2-7, with a tentative D call TRBD1 (5 bases). Germline V gene data show CDR1 as SGHDT and CDR2 as YYEEEE. This CDR3 is built from 14 residues. V lost 1 base and J 2 bases, leaving 10 bases between the germline ends. The chain's CDR3 is CASSLSPRAYEQYF. The CDR3 DNA sequence: TGTGCCAGCAGCTTGAGTCCCAGGGCCTACGAGCAGTACTTC.